Here is one T cell receptor (beta chain) with its context. Its specificity is unknown. This sample is drawn from a study of T cell responses to AZD1222 COVID-19 vaccine. Regarding the study as a whole: Females made up more of the donors, who were largely white British, and clonal diversity may have come out too low.

Method: immunoSEQ multiplex PCR; TCRdb's copy keeps in-frame clones and lacks some. This sample has approximately 160,000 clones; 90% occur once, and the top ten carry approximately 1.5%. V dropped 0 bases and J dropped 0 bases, with 3 bases sitting between them. This CDR3 region has 13 residues. Germline V gene data show CDR1 as SGHDT and CDR2 as YYEEEE. The sample was peripheral blood, taken on day 0 of AZD1222 vaccination. The rearrangement joins TRBV5-6 to TRBJ1-2; D remains ambiguous. This TCR was recovered from an adult in good health. CDR3 region: CASSLAANYGYTF. The CDR3 DNA follows: TGTGCCAGCAGCTTGGCAGCTAACTATGGCTACACCTTC. The full variable domain, completed using reference TRBV5-6 and TRBJ1-2, is DAGVTQSPTHLIKTRGQQVTLRCSPKSGHDTVSWYQQALGQGPQFIFQYYEEEERQRGNFPDRFSGHQFPNYSSELNVNALLLGDSALYLCASSLAANYGYTFGSGTRLTVV.